The 29 T cell receptor beta chains below were found in one sample sequenced in a study of CD8 T cells in Susac syndrome. An amount of RNA that ranged from roughly 0.45 to 1 ug was reverse transcribed with random hexamers. TCRdb reanalysed the immunoSEQ multiplex PCR reads using MiXCR and keeps one entry per CDR3 protein. The sample yields around 81,000 distinct CDR3 sequences, 94% seen once. The material sequenced was CD8+ T cells from PBMCs. The receptor source for this set is a human donor with Susac syndrome.

This chain joins TRBV19 and TRBJ1-5; TRBD1 is a possible D gene (5 bases). Trimming removed 6 bases from V and 3 bases from J, with 15 bases in between. CDR1 is LNHDA, CDR2 SQIVND, per germline (reference sequence). CDR3 length equals 15 residues. The CDR3 coding sequence is TGTGCCAGTAGCACAACGGGACTCTCCAATCAGCCCCAGCATTTT. Its protein product is CASSTTGLSNQPQHF.

This clonotype showed up just once. The V call is TRBV11-3, the J call TRBJ2-2; tentative D call: TRBD2 (6 bases). Between the trimmed V and J ends, which lost 5 bases and 0 bases, there was a span of 13 bases. Germline V gene lookup returns CDR1 SGHNT and CDR2 YENEEA. The CDR3 length is 16 residues. This CDR3 reads CASSPAGGTNTGELFF. The CDR3 nucleotides read TGTGCCAGCAGCCCGGCTGGGGGGACGAACACCGGGGAGCTGTTTTTT.

The chain links TRBV20-1 to TRBJ2-7; D uncertain. Trimming stripped 0 bases from V and 1 base from J, with 16 bases between. Germline CDR1 is DFQATT and CDR2 is SNEGSKA (reference sequence). The CDR3 is 16 residues long. This CDR3 is CSARDQFSTVSYEQYF. Here the CDR3 DNA reads TGCAGTGCTAGAGATCAGTTTAGTACAGTTTCCTACGAGCAGTACTTC.

The chain employs TRBV12-3 or TRBV12-4 and TRBJ1-5; D gene ambiguous. The CDR3 extends over 14 amino acids. Trimming took 5 bases from V and 2 from J, leaving 10 bases between them. CDR3 sequence reads: CASSPYHGNQPQHF. CDR3 DNA sequence: TGTGCCAGCAGTCCGTATCACGGCAATCAGCCCCAGCATTTT.

The V call is TRBV7-9, the J call TRBJ2-1; 10 bases are a match to TRBD2. This CDR3 contains 15 residues. Looked up from germline, CDR1 is SEHNR and CDR2 is FQNEAQ (reference sequence). V dropped 5 bases and J dropped 3; count of bases not matched to a gene: 4. The CDR3 coding sequence is TGTGCCAGCAGCATTAGCGGGGGGAGCTACAATGAGCAGTTCTTC. Translated, it gives CASSISGGSYNEQFF.

J is TRBJ2-7 and V is TRBV28; a weak D match, TRBD2 (5 bases). The CDR3 covers 14 residues. V was shortened by 2 bases and J by 6 bases, with 14 bases between the two germline ends. Germline CDR1 MDHEN, CDR2 SYDVKM. The CDR3: CASSLGSGVVEQYF. CDR3 sequence (DNA): TGTGCCAGCAGTTTAGGGTCCGGGGTAGTCGAGCAGTACTTC.

The gene calls are TRBV29-1 and TRBJ2-1, with D possibly matching TRBD1 (6 bases). In germline, CDR1 is SQVTM, CDR2 ANQGSEA. The CDR3 totals 12 residues. V was pared by 3 bases and J by 10 bases, with 13 bases between. Written as DNA, the CDR3 is TGCAGCGTTGAGGGGGCCCGTAGGGAGCAGTTCTTC. Protein product: CSVEGARREQFF.

The chain joins TRBV5-1 to TRBJ2-3; D is unresolved. The CDR3 is 14 residues long. Trimming stripped 2 bases from V and 0 bases from J, with 7 bases between. Germline-derived CDR1 and CDR2 are SGHRS and YFSETQ. In nucleotides, the CDR3 is TGCGCCAGCAGCTTCCGCACTAGCACAGATACGCAGTATTTT. Encoded protein: CASSFRTSTDTQYF. The full variable domain, completed using reference TRBV5-1 and TRBJ2-3, is KAGVTQTPRYLIKTRGQQVTLSCSPISGHRSVSWYQQTPGQGLQFLFEYFSETQRNKGNFPGRFSGRQFSNSRSEMNVSTLELGDSALYLCASSFRTSTDTQYFGPGTRLTVL.

This chain joins TRBV20-1 and TRBJ2-6, with TRBD1 matching 9 bases. V shed 3 bases and J 2 bases; nucleotides not matched to a gene: 8. CDR1 is DFQATT and CDR2 is SNEGSKA in the germline V gene (reference sequence). There are 17 residues in the CDR3. DNA for the CDR3: TGCAGTGCTAGGTCTGGGACAGGGATCGCTGGGGCCAACGTCCTGACTTTC. Translation gives CSARSGTGIAGANVLTF.

V is TRBV6-5 and J is TRBJ2-7; the D gene is possibly TRBD1 (5 bases). Germline V lookup: CDR1 MNHEY, CDR2 SVGAGI. The CDR3 runs to 14 residues. V was shortened by 7 bases and J by 7 bases, with 20 bases between the two germline ends. The CDR3 nucleotides read TGTGCCAGCACTTTCCGAGAGTCTTCAGGGGAGCAGTACTTC. Translation gives CASTFRESSGEQYF.

This clonotype has only one observation. The rearrangement joins TRBV5-1 to TRBJ1-4; the match to TRBD1 covers 7 bases. V was pared by 3 bases and J by 8 bases, with 10 bases of the junction left unmatched. This CDR3 comprises 15 residues. CDR1 SGHRS and CDR2 YFSETQ come from the germline V gene. The CDR3 here is CASSSEEGAGEKLFF. CDR3 coding DNA: TGCGCCAGCAGCTCGGAAGAGGGGGCGGGGGAAAAACTGTTTTTT.

This chain joins TRBV7-9 and TRBJ2-2; D is perhaps TRBD1 (6 bases). The CDR3 extends over 15 amino acids. Looked up from germline, CDR1 is SEHNR and CDR2 is FQNEAQ (reference sequence). Trimming took off 2 bases at V and 4 bases at J, with 11 bases between the two ends. CDR3 amino acids: CASSLYQGSTGELFF. DNA for the CDR3: TGTGCCAGCAGCTTATATCAGGGGTCCACCGGGGAGCTGTTTTTT.

The V gene is TRBV29-1, the J gene TRBJ2-2; no reliable D call. Trimming stripped 0 bases from V and 0 bases from J, with 5 bases between. Germline CDR1 is SQVTM and CDR2 is ANQGSEA. The CDR3 sequence is 14 residues long. For the CDR3, the DNA is TGCAGCGTTGAAGATGGGACGAACACCGGGGAGCTGTTTTTT. Amino acids: CSVEDGTNTGELFF.

This sequence joins TRBV9 and TRBJ2-7; D perhaps matches TRBD1 (5 bases). The CDR3 spans 15 residues. The germline CDR1 and CDR2 sequences are SGDLS and YYNGEE. V lost 5 bases and J lost 1, with 16 bases in between. The DNA for the CDR3 is TGTGCCAGCAGTGCCACTCCCGACAGTTCCTACGAGCAGTACTTC. This codes for CASSATPDSSYEQYF.

The chain carries TRBV15 and TRBJ2-1; possibly TRBD1 for D (5 bases). Germline V CDR1 and CDR2: LNHNV, YYDKDF (reference sequence). The CDR3 length is 16 residues. The germline V and J ends were trimmed by 6 bases and 5 bases, with 20 bases remaining between them. In DNA form, the CDR3 reads TGTGCCACCAGTACCCTTACAGGTCCTAAGAACAATGAGCAGTTCTTC. Its translation: CATSTLTGPKNNEQFF.

This chain joins TRBV7-6 and TRBJ2-1; 9 bases agree with TRBD2. The CDR3 is made up of 17 amino acids. Trimming at V came to 3 bases and at J to 2 bases, leaving 8 bases not matched to a gene. Germline V lookup: CDR1 SGHVS, CDR2 FNYEAQ. CDR3 DNA sequence: TGTGCCAGCAGCTTGGCCGGGACTAGCTATCCCTACAATGAGCAGTTCTTC. Translating it yields CASSLAGTSYPYNEQFF.

The chain combines TRBV7-9 with TRBJ1-4; 7 nucleotides agree with TRBD1. Germline CDR1 reads SEHNR; CDR2 reads FQNEAQ (reference sequence). V shed 5 bases and J 4 bases; nucleotides not matched to a gene: 4. The CDR3 totals 14 residues. In DNA, the CDR3 is TGTGCCAGCAGCCCGACAGGGCTTAATGAAAAACTGTTTTTT. As protein: CASSPTGLNEKLFF.

The chain carries TRBV7-9 and TRBJ2-2; D gene uncertain. The CDR3 loop spans 11 amino acids. CDR1 is SEHNR and CDR2 is FQNEAQ in the germline V gene (reference sequence). Trimming took off 7 bases at V and 7 bases at J, with 7 bases between the two ends. The CDR3: CASKASGELFF. In DNA form, the CDR3 reads TGTGCCAGCAAAGCGAGCGGGGAGCTGTTTTTT.

This chain uses TRBV2 with TRBJ1-1, with unresolved D. Trimming cost V 7 bases and J 1 base, with 19 bases left between them. CDR1 is SNHLY and CDR2 is FYNNEI in the germline V gene. The CDR3 is 16 residues long. The CDR3 bases are TGTGCCAGCATGACATACCGCTCTCTACAGAACACTGAAGCTTTCTTT. Translated, it gives CASMTYRSLQNTEAFF.

V usage is TRBV30 and J usage is TRBJ2-1, with D perhaps TRBD1 or TRBD2 (5 bases each). Trimming stripped 5 bases from V and 3 bases from J, with 14 bases between. This CDR3 spans 14 amino acids. Germline-derived CDR1 and CDR2 are GTSNPN and SVGIG (reference sequence). The CDR3 bases are TGTGCCTGGGGCCCGGGGCAGGGCTACAATGAGCAGTTCTTC. Translation: CAWGPGQGYNEQFF.

This chain links TRBV12-3 or TRBV12-4 with TRBJ2-1; 9 nucleotides align to TRBD2. The CDR3 runs to 16 residues. V was pared by 3 bases and J by 3 bases, with 6 bases of the junction left unmatched. The CDR3 sequence: CASSFPSGAIYNEQFF. In DNA, the CDR3 is TGTGCCAGCAGTTTTCCTAGCGGGGCGATCTACAATGAGCAGTTCTTC.

The chain employs TRBV2 and TRBJ1-1, with no clear D. The CDR3 extends over 13 amino acids. CDR1 is SNHLY, CDR2 FYNNEI, per germline. V was clipped by 8 bases and J by 0 bases, with 10 bases between them. This chain's CDR3 is CASYDTLNTEAFF. The CDR3 coding sequence is TGTGCCAGCTACGACACCTTGAACACTGAAGCTTTCTTT.

The chain joins TRBV4-3 to TRBJ2-1, with 10 bases identical to TRBD2. Germline V gene sequence: CDR1 LGHNA, CDR2 YSLEER. The J segment lost 14 bases and the V segment lost 0 bases, leaving 13 bases of the junction unmatched. CDR3 length equals 16 residues. In DNA form, the CDR3 reads TGCGCCAGCAGCCAAGATTGGGGCCTTAAGCGGGAGGGAGAGTTCTTC. This encodes CASSQDWGLKREGEFF.

The chain combines TRBV5-6 with TRBJ1-2; TRBD1 is a possible D gene (6 bases). The CDR3 length is 11 residues. CDR1 SGHDT and CDR2 YYEEEE come from the germline V gene. Trimming took 7 bases from V and 8 from J, leaving 12 bases between them. The CDR3 DNA is TGTGCCAGCTTGGGGGCTCAAGGCTACACCTTC. Protein product: CASLGAQGYTF.

The chain recombines TRBV12-3 or TRBV12-4 with TRBJ1-2, with TRBD1 as a possible D gene (6 bases). The CDR3 is 14 residues long. V lost 3 bases, J lost 3 bases, and 11 bases lay in between. The CDR3 spells CASSFSTGHYGYTF. The CDR3 DNA follows: TGTGCCAGCAGTTTTTCGACAGGACACTATGGCTACACCTTC.

The DNA of the CDR3 is TGTGCCAGCGGTTTAGGGACAGGATACAATGAGCAGTTCTTC. It specifies CASGLGTGYNEQFF. This chain uses TRBV2 with TRBJ2-1, with TRBD1 matching over 8 bases. Trimming at V came to 8 bases and at J to 4 bases, leaving 7 bases not matched to a gene. Germline loops: CDR1 SNHLY, CDR2 FYNNEI. The CDR3 is 14 amino acids. The complete variable domain, with remaining parts taken from reference TRBV2 and TRBJ2-1, reads EPEVTQTPSHQVTQMGQEVILRCVPISNHLYFYWYRQILGQKVEFLVSFYNNEISEKSEIFDDQFSVERPDGSNFTLKIRSTKLEDSAMYFCASGLGTGYNEQFFGPGTRLTVL.

This CDR3 reads CASSQDWETYEQYF. In DNA, the CDR3 is TGCGCCAGCAGCCAAGATTGGGAGACCTACGAGCAGTACTTC. This sequence joins TRBV4-3 and TRBJ2-7; the D gene is possibly TRBD2 (5 bases). CDR3 length: 14 residues. The germline V and J ends were trimmed by 0 bases and 2 bases, with 8 bases remaining between them. The germline CDR1 and CDR2 sequences are LGHNA and YSLEER.

The V and J genes are TRBV20-1 and TRBJ1-5; 9 nucleotides agree with TRBD1. Trimming cost V 0 bases and J 4 bases; bases outside gene matches: 4. In germline, CDR1 is DFQATT, CDR2 SNEGSKA (reference sequence). The CDR3 totals 15 residues. CDR3 protein: CSARDPGQGNQPQHF. The DNA for the CDR3 is TGCAGTGCTAGAGATCCGGGACAGGGAAATCAGCCCCAGCATTTT.

The rearrangement joins TRBV27 to TRBJ1-2; unclear D gene. The CDR3 consists of 14 residues. Germline values: CDR1 MNHEY, CDR2 SMNVEV (reference sequence). The V end was cut by 0 bases, the J end by 3 bases, with 8 bases between. In DNA, the CDR3 is TGTGCCAGCAGTTTATCTGGCAAAGACTATGGCTACACCTTC. It translates to CASSLSGKDYGYTF.